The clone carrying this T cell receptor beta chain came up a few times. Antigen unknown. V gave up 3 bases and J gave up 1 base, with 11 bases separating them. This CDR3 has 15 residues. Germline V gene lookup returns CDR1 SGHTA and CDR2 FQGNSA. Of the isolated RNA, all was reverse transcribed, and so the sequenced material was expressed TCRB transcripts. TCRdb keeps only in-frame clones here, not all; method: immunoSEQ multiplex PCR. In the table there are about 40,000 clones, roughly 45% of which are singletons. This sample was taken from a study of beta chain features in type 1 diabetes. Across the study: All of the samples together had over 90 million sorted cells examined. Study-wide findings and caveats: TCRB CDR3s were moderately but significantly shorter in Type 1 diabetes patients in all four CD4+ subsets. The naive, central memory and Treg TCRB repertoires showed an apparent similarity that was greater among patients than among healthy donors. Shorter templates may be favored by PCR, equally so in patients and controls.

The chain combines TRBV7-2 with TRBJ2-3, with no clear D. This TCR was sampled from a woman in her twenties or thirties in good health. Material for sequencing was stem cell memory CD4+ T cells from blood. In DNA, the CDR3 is TGTGCCAGCAGCTTCGGCTCAACAGGCACAGATACGCAGTATTTT. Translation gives CASSFGSTGTDTQYF.